This T cell receptor beta chain emerged from a study of response to subunit inactivated influenza vaccine. Worth noting for this clonotype: Its antigen is undetermined.

Notes on the study in general: After each seasonal influenza vaccination, few new T cells are recruited, the authors suggested.

From the RT-PCR reads, TCRdb called clonotypes with MiXCR, one entry per CDR3 protein. The table includes about 570,000 distinct CDR3 sequences, 12% detected once. The CDR3 contains 10 residues. Germline V gives CDR1 DFQATT, CDR2 SNEGSKA (reference sequence). Trimming removed 6 bases at V and 8 bases at J, with 10 bases between. This clonotype was sampled from a man aged 50 to 60 who received an inactivated influenza vaccine. Material: PBMCs from blood, obtained on the day of vaccination. This chain links TRBV20-1 with TRBJ1-2; unclear D gene. The CDR3: CSARNGGYTF. As DNA, the CDR3 is TGCAGTGCACGGAACGGGGGCTACACCTTC.